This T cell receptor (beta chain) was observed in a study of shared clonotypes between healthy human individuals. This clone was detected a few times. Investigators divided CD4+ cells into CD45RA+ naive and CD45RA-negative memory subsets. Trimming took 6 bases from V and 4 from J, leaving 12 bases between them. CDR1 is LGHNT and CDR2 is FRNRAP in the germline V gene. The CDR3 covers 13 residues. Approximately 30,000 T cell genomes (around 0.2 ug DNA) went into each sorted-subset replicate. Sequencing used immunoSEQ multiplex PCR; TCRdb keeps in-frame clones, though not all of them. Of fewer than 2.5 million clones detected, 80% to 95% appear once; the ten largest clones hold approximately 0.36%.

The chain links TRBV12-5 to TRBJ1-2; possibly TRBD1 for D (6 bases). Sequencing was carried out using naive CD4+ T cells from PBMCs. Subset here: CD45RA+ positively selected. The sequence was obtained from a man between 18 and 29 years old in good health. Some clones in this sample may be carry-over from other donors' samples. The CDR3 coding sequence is TGTGCTAGTGGCATGGACAGTGCCTATGGCTACACCTTC. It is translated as CASGMDSAYGYTF.